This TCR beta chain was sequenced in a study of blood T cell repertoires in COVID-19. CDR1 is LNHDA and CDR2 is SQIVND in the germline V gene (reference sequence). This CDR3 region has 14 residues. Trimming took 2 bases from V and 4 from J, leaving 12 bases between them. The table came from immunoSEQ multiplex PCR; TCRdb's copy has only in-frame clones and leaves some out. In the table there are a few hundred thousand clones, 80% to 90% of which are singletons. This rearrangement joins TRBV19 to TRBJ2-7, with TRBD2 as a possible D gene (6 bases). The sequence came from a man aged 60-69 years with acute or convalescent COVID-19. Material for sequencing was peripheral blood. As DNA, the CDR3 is TGTGCCAGTAGTATATGGGACTTGGGGTACGAGCAGTACTTC. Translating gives CASSIWDLGYEQYF. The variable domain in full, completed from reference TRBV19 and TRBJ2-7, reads DGGITQSPKYLFRKEGQNVTLSCEQNLNHDAMYWYRQDPGQGLRLIYYSQIVNDFQKGDIAEGYSVSREKKESFPLTVTSAQKNPTAFYLCASSIWDLGYEQYFGPGTRLTVT.